These 22 T cell receptor beta chains share one sample of origin, sequenced in a study of cytomegalovirus exposure and HLA in healthy donors. Assay: immunoSEQ multiplex PCR; the TCRdb copy retains only in-frame clones and omits some. Of approximately 200,000 clones listed, 80% to 85% are singletons. Sequenced input: PBMCs. The receptors here all came from a woman aged 30 to 39 in good health and CMV-seronegative.

The rearrangement joins TRBV6-4 to TRBJ2-3; TRBD2 matches at 9 bases. Germline values: CDR1 MRHNA, CDR2 SNTAGT. This CDR3 comprises 15 residues. V shed 4 bases, J shed 4 bases, and the junction held 6 bases outside the gene matches. The CDR3 loop reads CASSGQRGDADTQYF. The CDR3 DNA sequence: TGTGCCAGCAGTGGACAGCGGGGGGACGCAGATACGCAGTATTTT.

The rearrangement joins TRBV6-5 to TRBJ1-4; D call uncertain. V dropped 5 bases and J dropped 8 bases, with 12 bases sitting between them. The CDR3 covers 13 residues. The germline gives CDR1 MNHEY, CDR2 SVGAGI. CDR3 loop: CASSRDTGEKLFF. CDR3 nucleotides: TGTGCCAGCAGTCGGGATACGGGGGAAAAACTGTTTTTT.

The genes are TRBV10-3 and TRBJ1-6, with TRBD1 as a possible D gene (6 bases). The germline gives CDR1 ENHRY, CDR2 SYGVKD. This CDR3 has 16 amino acids. V dropped 2 bases and J dropped 3 bases, with 11 bases sitting between them. CDR3 loop: CAISEAGADYNSPLHF. The CDR3 bases are TGTGCCATCAGTGAGGCAGGGGCAGACTATAATTCACCCCTCCACTTT.

This rearrangement joins TRBV13 to TRBJ2-7, with TRBD1 as a possible D gene (6 bases). Germline CDR1 reads PRHDT; CDR2 reads FYEKMQ (reference sequence). This CDR3 comprises 12 residues. V dropped 3 bases and J dropped 4 bases, with 7 bases sitting between them. The CDR3 sequence is CASSFTGYEQYF. CDR3 sequence (DNA): TGTGCCAGCAGCTTCACAGGGTACGAGCAGTACTTC. Combining the CDR3 with reference TRBV13 and TRBJ2-7 gives the whole variable domain AAGVIQSPRHLIKEKRETATLKCYPIPRHDTVYWYQQGPGQDPQFLISFYEKMQSDKGSIPDRFSAQQFSDYHSELNMSSLELGDSALYFCASSFTGYEQYFGPGTRLTVT.

The rearrangement uses TRBV5-4 and TRBJ2-1; 10 bases agree with TRBD2. The CDR3 sequence is 16 residues long. V shed 0 bases, J shed 3 bases, and the junction held 3 bases outside the gene matches. CDR1 SGHNT and CDR2 YYREEE come from the germline V gene (reference sequence). In nucleotides, the CDR3 is TGTGCCAGCAGCTTGGGACTAGCGGGTAGCTACAATGAGCAGTTCTTC. This encodes CASSLGLAGSYNEQFF.

The chain recombines TRBV5-1 with TRBJ2-3; D is undetermined. V gave up 2 bases and J gave up 6 bases, with 13 bases separating them. The CDR3 consists of 14 residues. Germline CDR1 reads SGHRS; CDR2 reads YFSETQ. The CDR3 DNA reads as TGCGCCAGCAGCTTCAGTAATGACTGGGATACGCAGTATTTT. It specifies CASSFSNDWDTQYF.

This chain uses TRBV25-1 with TRBJ2-2; TRBD1 aligns across 8 bases. CDR3 size: 14 residues. Trimming removed 4 bases from V and 3 bases from J; junction bases left unmatched: 1. Germline-derived CDR1 and CDR2 are MGHDK and SYGVNS. The DNA of the CDR3 is TGTGCCAGCAGTGGGACAGGGTACACCGGGGAGCTGTTTTTT. This translates into CASSGTGYTGELFF.

The CDR3 DNA sequence: TGTGCCAGCAGCTTTGACAGGGGGCAATTGAGCGAGCAGTACTTC. It encodes CASSFDRGQLSEQYF. The chain is built from TRBV5-4 and TRBJ2-7; 10 nucleotides line up with TRBD1. Germline loops: CDR1 SGHNT, CDR2 YYREEE (reference sequence). The CDR3 runs to 15 residues. Losses at the gene ends were 2 bases for V and 6 bases for J; bases not matched to a gene: 8.

The CDR3 bases are TGTGCCAGCAGCCAAGATTTAGAGGGCCACAATGAGCAGTTCTTC. Amino acids: CASSQDLEGHNEQFF. The chain joins TRBV4-2 to TRBJ2-1; possible D gene TRBD2, 5 bases. The CDR3 runs to 15 residues. Germline CDR1 reads LGHNA; CDR2 reads YNFKEQ. The V and J ends lost 0 bases and 5 bases respectively, with 11 bases between them.

This chain links TRBV5-1 with TRBJ2-7; TRBD2 agrees at 9 bases. The CDR3 spans 16 residues. The J segment lost 3 bases and the V segment lost 0 bases, leaving 7 bases of the junction unmatched. Germline V gene data show CDR1 as SGHRS and CDR2 as YFSETQ. The CDR3 DNA is TGCGCCAGCAGCTTGGGGTCTAGCGGGAATAACTACGAGCAGTACTTC. It specifies CASSLGSSGNNYEQYF.

The chain uses TRBV4-1 and TRBJ1-3, with D possibly being TRBD1 (6 bases). The CDR3 totals 18 residues. Trimming took 3 bases from V and 2 from J, leaving 20 bases between them. Germline V gene sequence: CDR1 MGHRA, CDR2 YSYEKL. The CDR3 region is CASSQPKTGGAAGNTIYF. Here the CDR3 DNA reads TGCGCCAGCAGCCAGCCAAAAACGGGGGGGGCAGCTGGAAACACCATATATTTT.

This chain connects TRBV7-3 to TRBJ2-1, with D possibly being TRBD1 or TRBD2 (6 bases each). Germline CDR1 is SGHTA and CDR2 is FQGTGA. The CDR3 length is 13 residues. V lost 5 bases and J 5 bases, leaving 10 bases between the germline ends. The DNA of the CDR3 is TGTGCCAGCAGCCTAAGGGGGGACAATGAGCAGTTCTTC. This encodes CASSLRGDNEQFF.

V and J are TRBV18 and TRBJ1-1, with D perhaps matching TRBD1 (6 bases). Germline CDR1 reads KGHSH; CDR2 reads LQKENI. The CDR3 is made up of 16 amino acids. Trimming cost V 0 bases and J 1 base, with 12 bases left between them. CDR3 sequence: CASSPPNGRGNTEAFF. CDR3 in DNA: TGTGCCAGCTCACCACCGAATGGCAGGGGGAACACTGAAGCTTTCTTT.

J is TRBJ2-7 and V is TRBV7-9; 9 nucleotides match TRBD1. This CDR3 is 13 amino acids long. Germline V gives CDR1 SEHNR, CDR2 FQNEAQ (reference sequence). V shed 5 bases and J 3 bases; nucleotides not matched to a gene: 2. The CDR3 bases are TGTGCCAGCAGCCGGGACAGGGTCTACGAGCAGTACTTC. Encoded protein: CASSRDRVYEQYF.

The V and J genes are TRBV6-1 and TRBJ2-5; a possible D gene is TRBD2 (6 bases). Trimming removed 6 bases from V and 5 bases from J, with 16 bases in between. CDR1 MNHNS and CDR2 SASEGT come from the germline V gene. The CDR3 totals 14 residues. The CDR3 spells CASRGPGVGETQYF. CDR3 sequence (DNA): TGTGCCAGCAGGGGCCCGGGGGTAGGGGAGACCCAGTACTTC.

The chain has TRBV7-3 and TRBJ2-1; perhaps TRBD2 as D (6 bases). The CDR3 runs 15 residues. Germline CDR1 is SGHTA and CDR2 is FQGTGA. The ends were cut back, 5 bases at V and 7 bases at J, with 18 bases in the middle. The CDR3 protein is CASSPGTWRNNEQFF. The DNA of the CDR3 is TGTGCCAGCAGCCCAGGGACTTGGAGAAATAATGAGCAGTTCTTC.

The V and J genes are TRBV15 and TRBJ1-5; 8 bases line up with TRBD1. The CDR3 covers 15 residues. CDR1 LNHNV and CDR2 YYDKDF come from the germline V gene (reference sequence). Trimming cost V 5 bases and J 0 bases; bases outside gene matches: 3. CDR3 residues: CATSVTGVSNQPQHF. CDR3 nucleotide sequence: TGTGCCACCAGCGTGACAGGGGTTAGCAATCAGCCCCAGCATTTT.

The chain joins TRBV18 to TRBJ1-5, with 10 bases matching TRBD1. The germline CDR1 and CDR2 sequences are KGHSH and LQKENI. CDR3 length: 13 residues. The trim removed 2 bases at V and 12 bases at J, leaving 4 bases unmatched. CDR3 coding DNA: TGTGCCAGCTCACCAGGGGACAGGGGATTCCAGCATTTT. This codes for CASSPGDRGFQHF. Full variable domain (rest looked up from reference TRBV18 and TRBJ1-5): NAGVMQNPRHLVRRRGQEARLRCSPMKGHSHVYWYRQLPEEGLKFMVYLQKENIIDESGMPKERFSAEFPKEGPSILRIQQVVRGDSAAYFCASSPGDRGFQHFGDGTRLSIL.

The chain joins TRBV5-1 to TRBJ1-2; 7 bases match TRBD1. J gave up 2 bases and V 6 bases, and 4 bases lay outside the gene matches. The CDR3 has 13 residues. The germline CDR1 and CDR2 sequences are SGHRS and YFSETQ. The CDR3 nucleotides are TGCGCCAGCACCGCACAGGGGAACTATGGCTACACCTTC. It translates to CASTAQGNYGYTF.

Written as DNA, the CDR3 is TGTGCCACTGAGAGACAGTCTAATACCGGGGAGCTGTTTTTT. It translates to CATERQSNTGELFF. The chain couples TRBV19 to TRBJ2-2, with D perhaps matching TRBD1 (5 bases). This CDR3 comprises 14 residues. In germline, CDR1 is LNHDA, CDR2 SQIVND (reference sequence). The germline V and J ends were trimmed by 10 bases and 5 bases, with 17 bases remaining between them.

V usage is TRBV5-1 and J usage is TRBJ1-2; D might be TRBD1 (6 bases). Trimming stripped 0 bases from V and 8 bases from J, with 20 bases between. From germline, CDR1 is SGHRS and CDR2 YFSETQ. The CDR3 sequence is 16 residues long. The CDR3 nucleotides are TGCGCCAGCAGCTTGGACCCCGGGACATGGGGTGAGGGCTACACCTTC. It specifies CASSLDPGTWGEGYTF.

CDR3 DNA sequence: TGCGCCAGCAGCTTGGAGACTCTCACTGAAGCTTTCTTT. It yields the protein CASSLETLTEAFF. The V and J genes are TRBV5-1 and TRBJ1-1; D is unclear. CDR1 is SGHRS and CDR2 is YFSETQ in the germline V gene. V was cut by 0 bases and J by 4 bases, with 7 bases left in between. This CDR3 has 13 residues.